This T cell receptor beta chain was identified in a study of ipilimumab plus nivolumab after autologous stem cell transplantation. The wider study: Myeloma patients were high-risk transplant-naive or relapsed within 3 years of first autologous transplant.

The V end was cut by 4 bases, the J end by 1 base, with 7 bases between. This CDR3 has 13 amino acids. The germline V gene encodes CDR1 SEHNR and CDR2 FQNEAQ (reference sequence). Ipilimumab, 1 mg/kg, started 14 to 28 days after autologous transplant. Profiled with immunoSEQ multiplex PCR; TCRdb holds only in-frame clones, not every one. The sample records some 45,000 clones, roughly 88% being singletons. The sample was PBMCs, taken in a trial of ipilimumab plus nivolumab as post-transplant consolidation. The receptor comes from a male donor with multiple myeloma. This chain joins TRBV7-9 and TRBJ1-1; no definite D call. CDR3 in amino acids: CASSSRENTEAFF. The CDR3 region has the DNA TGTGCCAGCAGCTCACGGGAGAACACTGAAGCTTTCTTT. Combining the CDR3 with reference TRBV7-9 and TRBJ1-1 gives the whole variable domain DTGVSQNPRHKITKRGQNVTFRCDPISEHNRLYWYRQTLGQGPEFLTYFQNEAQLEKSRLLSDRFSAERPKGSFSTLEIQRTEQGDSAMYLCASSSRENTEAFFGQGTRLTVV.